The rows below give T cell receptor beta chains drawn from one sample of a study of vaccination effects on CD4 cells after COVID-19. The antigens these receptors bind are not known. Profiling relied on immunoSEQ multiplex PCR, and the TCRdb table lists in-frame clones only, not all of them. The sample yields tens of thousands of clones, approximately 81% seen once. The sequenced sample was CD4+ T cells from PBMCs cultured with HCoV-229E spike peptides, obtained before COVID-19 vaccination. All receptors come from a human donor who received a COVID-19 vaccine. Each CDR3 is given with its conserved first and last residue. The order of the fields is CDR3 DNA, CDR3 protein, clone size, J gene, V gene, D gene. A D gene is named only where the DNA matches it firmly. Part of the rows lack a size; the others show once, few, many or a class for expanded clones.

DNA: TGCGCCAGCAGCCTCGGCAGTTGGGGCAGGCAAGTGAACACCGGGGAGCTGTTTTTT; CDR3: CASSLGSWGRQVNTGELFF; size: NA; J: TRBJ2-2; V: TRBV4-1; D: NA
DNA: TGTGCCAGCAGTTCCTGGGCACTAGCGGGGGGAGAGACCCAGTACTTC; CDR3: CASSSWALAGGETQYF; size: NA; J: TRBJ2-5; V: TRBV6-2/TRBV6-3; D: TRBD2
DNA: TGTGCCTGGAGTGTAGGAGGGCATGGCTACACCTTC; CDR3: CAWSVGGHGYTF; size: NA; J: TRBJ1-2; V: TRBV30; D: NA
DNA: TGTGCCTGGAGTGTGACAGGGGGTCCCAACTATGGCTACACCTTC; CDR3: CAWSVTGGPNYGYTF; size: NA; J: TRBJ1-2; V: TRBV30; D: TRBD1
DNA: TGTGCCAGCAGTGAACGCGGTGAAGCTTTCTTT; CDR3: CASSERGEAFF; size: few; J: TRBJ1-1; V: TRBV2; D: NA
DNA: TGTGCCAGTAGGATTCAGGACGTCTCATCTAACTATGGCTACACCTTC; CDR3: CASRIQDVSSNYGYTF; size: NA; J: TRBJ1-2; V: TRBV19; D: NA
DNA: TGTGCCACCCTTCGACAGGGGGCAATATACGAGCAGTTCTTC; CDR3: CATLRQGAIYEQFF; size: NA; J: TRBJ2-1; V: TRBV27; D: TRBD1
DNA: TGTGCCAGCAGCCTACGTCCGGGACTAGCGGGGGACCACGTGCAGTTCTTC; CDR3: CASSLRPGLAGDHVQFF; size: few; J: TRBJ2-1; V: TRBV7-3; D: TRBD2
DNA: TGTGCCAGCAGTGGCGGGGCAGGGGCCAGCAATCAGCCCCAGCATTTT; CDR3: CASSGGAGASNQPQHF; size: few; J: TRBJ1-5; V: TRBV25-1; D: NA
DNA: TGTGCCAGTAGTAAACTAGCGGGGGGGTCTGGAGATACGCAGTATTTT; CDR3: CASSKLAGGSGDTQYF; size: NA; J: TRBJ2-3; V: TRBV19; D: TRBD2
DNA: TGCAGCGTTGAGCAGGGGGGCTACACCTTC; CDR3: CSVEQGGYTF; size: NA; J: TRBJ1-2; V: TRBV29-1; D: NA
DNA: TGCGCCAGCAGCTACTCTTATAGCGGGGGAGGGACAGATACGCAGTATTTT; CDR3: CASSYSYSGGGTDTQYF; size: once; J: TRBJ2-3; V: TRBV5-1; D: TRBD2
DNA: TGTGCCACCAGTGAGAGGGGGAAGGTCGATCAGCCCCAGCATTTT; CDR3: CATSERGKVDQPQHF; size: once; J: TRBJ1-5; V: TRBV24-1; D: NA
DNA: TGTGCCAGCAGCCGGGACAGGTACAATGAGCAGTTCTTC; CDR3: CASSRDRYNEQFF; size: NA; J: TRBJ2-1; V: TRBV14; D: TRBD1
DNA: TGTGCCAGCAGCAAGGGATCAATGGGTCTCACTCCCTACAATGAGCAGTTCTTC; CDR3: CASSKGSMGLTPYNEQFF; size: few; J: TRBJ2-1; V: TRBV21-1; D: NA
DNA: TGTGCCAGTAGTCCCCGGGGCCGCCGGGACACAGATACGCAGTATTTT; CDR3: CASSPRGRRDTDTQYF; size: NA; J: TRBJ2-3; V: TRBV19; D: NA
DNA: TGTGCCAGCAGCCTCAGGGGCCCACAAGAGACCCAGTACTTC; CDR3: CASSLRGPQETQYF; size: NA; J: TRBJ2-5; V: TRBV11-2; D: NA
DNA: TGTGCCAGCAGCCCCCAGGGGGCTGAAGCTTTCTTT; CDR3: CASSPQGAEAFF; size: NA; J: TRBJ1-1; V: TRBV14; D: TRBD1
DNA: TGTGCCAGCAGCTTGGATAGACAGCCCAACTATGGCTACACCTTC; CDR3: CASSLDRQPNYGYTF; size: few; J: TRBJ1-2; V: TRBV5-4; D: NA
DNA: TGTGCCAGCAGCTTGGCCGGCGGTGAGACCCAGTACTTC; CDR3: CASSLAGGETQYF; size: NA; J: TRBJ2-5; V: TRBV5-4; D: NA
DNA: TGCAGCGTTGAAGGAGGACAAGAGACCCAGTACTTC; CDR3: CSVEGGQETQYF; size: NA; J: TRBJ2-5; V: TRBV29-1; D: NA
DNA: TGTGCCAGCAGCGCTTCGTGGGGCTCCGGGGCCAACGTCCTGACTTTC; CDR3: CASSASWGSGANVLTF; size: NA; J: TRBJ2-6; V: TRBV2; D: NA
DNA: TGCGCCAGCAGCTTGCTACAGGGGGACACCGGGGAGCTGTTTTTT; CDR3: CASSLLQGDTGELFF; size: few; J: TRBJ2-2; V: TRBV5-1; D: TRBD1
DNA: TGTGCCAGCAGCCCGTACATTACAAATGAGCAGTTCTTC; CDR3: CASSPYITNEQFF; size: medium-sized; J: TRBJ2-1; V: TRBV7-2; D: NA
DNA: TGCAGCGTTGAAGATCGGAAGACTAGCACAGATACGCAGTATTTT; CDR3: CSVEDRKTSTDTQYF; size: NA; J: TRBJ2-3; V: TRBV29-1; D: NA
DNA: TGTGCCAGCAGCCAGCGACAGCTGAACACTGAAGCTTTCTTT; CDR3: CASSQRQLNTEAFF; size: few; J: TRBJ1-1; V: TRBV16; D: NA
DNA: TGTGCCAGCACAGAATACACTGAAGCTTTCTTT; CDR3: CASTEYTEAFF; size: NA; J: TRBJ1-1; V: TRBV7-2; D: NA
DNA: TGTGCCAGCAGTTTTCTTCAGGGAAGAGTCTATGGCTACACCTTC; CDR3: CASSFLQGRVYGYTF; size: NA; J: TRBJ1-2; V: TRBV28; D: NA
DNA: TGTGCCAGCAGCCCCTACGATTGGACGGCGAACACCGGGGAGCTGTTTTTT; CDR3: CASSPYDWTANTGELFF; size: few; J: TRBJ2-2; V: TRBV7-3; D: NA
DNA: TGTGCCAGCAGCTTCCTTTTAGGACAGGGAGGTCGAGAGACCCAGTACTTC; CDR3: CASSFLLGQGGRETQYF; size: NA; J: TRBJ2-5; V: TRBV5-4; D: TRBD1
DNA: TGTGCCAGTAGTAACCCCTCACAGGGACCGTATGAAAAACTGTTTTTT; CDR3: CASSNPSQGPYEKLFF; size: NA; J: TRBJ1-4; V: TRBV19; D: NA
DNA: TGTGCCAGCAGTTACGACGGGGGGTCTGAAGAGACCCAGTACTTC; CDR3: CASSYDGGSEETQYF; size: NA; J: TRBJ2-5; V: TRBV6-2/TRBV6-3; D: TRBD2
DNA: TGCGCCAGCACCCTTACGGGTGCTAGCACAGATACGCAGTATTTT; CDR3: CASTLTGASTDTQYF; size: NA; J: TRBJ2-3; V: TRBV5-1; D: NA
DNA: TGTGCATCCGCCCGGGGGACGAATTCACCCCTCCACTTT; CDR3: CASARGTNSPLHF; size: NA; J: TRBJ1-6; V: TRBV30; D: NA
DNA: TGTGCCTGGAGTTCCGGCAGCCCGGCGGGCAATCAGCCCCAGCATTTT; CDR3: CAWSSGSPAGNQPQHF; size: NA; J: TRBJ1-5; V: TRBV30; D: NA
DNA: TGTGCCAGCAGCTTGGTCGAGGTAACAGATACGCAGTATTTT; CDR3: CASSLVEVTDTQYF; size: NA; J: TRBJ2-3; V: TRBV5-6; D: NA
DNA: TGTGCCAGCCCGAGCTCAGCTAGCGGGGGGGCTTCGGGCACAGATACGCAGTATTTT; CDR3: CASPSSASGGASGTDTQYF; size: once; J: TRBJ2-3; V: TRBV5-8; D: TRBD2
DNA: TGCGCCAGCAGCCAAAGTTGGGGACTAGCGGGGGGAGAGACCCAGTACTTC; CDR3: CASSQSWGLAGGETQYF; size: NA; J: TRBJ2-5; V: TRBV4-3; D: TRBD2
DNA: TGTGCCAGCAGCGTCGGGCCTCCCAGCGGCAAAAACATTCAGTACTTC; CDR3: CASSVGPPSGKNIQYF; size: NA; J: TRBJ2-4; V: TRBV5-4; D: NA
DNA: TGTGCCAGTACCCTTTGGGCAAGCAATCAGCCCCAGCATTTT; CDR3: CASTLWASNQPQHF; size: NA; J: TRBJ1-5; V: TRBV19; D: NA
DNA: TGCGCCAGCAGCCAACCATGGCTTGGTGAGCAGTTCTTC; CDR3: CASSQPWLGEQFF; size: NA; J: TRBJ2-1; V: TRBV4-1; D: NA
DNA: TGTGCCAGCAGCCGCCGGGGGGGTTTGGTAGAGACCCAGTACTTC; CDR3: CASSRRGGLVETQYF; size: NA; J: TRBJ2-5; V: TRBV7-3; D: TRBD2
DNA: TGTGCCAGCTCACCACCCGGAAAAGCCAAAAACATTCAGTACTTC; CDR3: CASSPPGKAKNIQYF; size: NA; J: TRBJ2-4; V: TRBV18; D: NA
DNA: TGTGCCATCAGTGAGAGGGGGACAGATACGCAGTATTTT; CDR3: CAISERGTDTQYF; size: NA; J: TRBJ2-3; V: TRBV10-3; D: NA
DNA: TGTGCCAGCAGCCTGGGACAGGGCACAGCTTTCTTT; CDR3: CASSLGQGTAFF; size: NA; J: TRBJ1-1; V: TRBV28; D: TRBD1
DNA: TGTGCCAGCACCGGGACTAACCGACAAGAGACCCAGTACTTC; CDR3: CASTGTNRQETQYF; size: NA; J: TRBJ2-5; V: TRBV2; D: TRBD2
DNA: TGCGCCAGCAGCTTGGAGGCAGGGTTGGGCACTGAAGCTTTCTTT; CDR3: CASSLEAGLGTEAFF; size: few; J: TRBJ1-1; V: TRBV5-1; D: NA
DNA: TGTGCCAGCAGTGAAACAGGGCATTCTATCAACAATGAGCAGTTCTTC; CDR3: CASSETGHSINNEQFF; size: NA; J: TRBJ2-1; V: TRBV6-1; D: NA
DNA: TGTGCCTGGATGTGGAGGTTTGGGTTGGCCGGGGAGCTGTTTTTT; CDR3: CAWMWRFGLAGELFF; size: NA; J: TRBJ2-2; V: TRBV30; D: NA
DNA: TGTGCCAGCAGTTACGGGTCGGGCAGGGGCCGGGGTGGCTACACCTTC; CDR3: CASSYGSGRGRGGYTF; size: NA; J: TRBJ1-2; V: TRBV6-5; D: NA
DNA: TGTGCCACCAGTGACCAGGGACAGGGGGACTATGGCTACACCTTC; CDR3: CATSDQGQGDYGYTF; size: NA; J: TRBJ1-2; V: TRBV24-1; D: TRBD1
DNA: TGTGCCAGCAGAGGAGCGGGGGGGCCCCCTGATACGCAGTATTTT; CDR3: CASRGAGGPPDTQYF; size: NA; J: TRBJ2-3; V: TRBV25-1; D: TRBD2
DNA: TGTGCCAGCAGTGAATCAGGTTCTGTCTACACCTTC; CDR3: CASSESGSVYTF; size: few; J: TRBJ1-2; V: TRBV2; D: NA